A selection of T cell receptor beta chains follows, all from one sample in a study of shared clonotypes between healthy human individuals. Method: immunoSEQ multiplex PCR; TCRdb's copy keeps in-frame clones and lacks some. The repertoire consists of roughly 410,000 clones, with 90% to 97% occurring once and the leading ten covering 0.32%. Sequencing was performed on memory CD8+ T cells sorted from blood. The receptor set was obtained from a young man in good health. Each CDR3 is given with its conserved first and last residue. The D gene is left open where the match is weak. The size of a clone is reported for some rows only, either as once, few or many, or as a class for expanded clones.

>NA|TRBJ2-3|TRBV6-1|NA
TGTGCCAGTAATATAAAGCACTCGGATACGCAGTATTTT
CASNIKHSDTQYF
>NA|TRBJ2-1|TRBV10-2|NA
TGCGCCAGCAGTCTCAGCTCCTACAATGAGCAGTTCTTC
CASSLSSYNEQFF
>NA|TRBJ2-1|TRBV10-3|TRBD2
TGTGCCATCAGTGATGAACTAGCGGGACCTATTAACAATGAGCAGTTCTTC
CAISDELAGPINNEQFF
>NA|TRBJ2-3|TRBV6-5|NA
TGTGCCAGCAGTCCCGCCGGGCAGGGCCAAGATACGCAGTATTTT
CASSPAGQGQDTQYF
>NA|TRBJ1-4|TRBV4-1|NA
TGCGCCAGCAGCCAAGATCTGAACAGGGCGGGAGAAAAACTGTTTTTT
CASSQDLNRAGEKLFF
>NA|TRBJ1-2|TRBV6-1|TRBD1
TGTGCCAGCAGTACCGGGACAGACTATGGCTACACCTTC
CASSTGTDYGYTF
>NA|TRBJ2-7|TRBV9|TRBD2
TGTGCCAGCAGCGTAGGGACTAGCGGGATTGGGTCCTACGAGCAGTACTTC
CASSVGTSGIGSYEQYF
>NA|TRBJ2-7|TRBV11-2|NA
TGTGCCAGCAGCTTAGCCTATCGGTTTTCCTACGAGCAGTACTTC
CASSLAYRFSYEQYF
>NA|TRBJ2-5|TRBV20-1|NA
TGCAGTGCAAGAGGGAGTGAGACCCAGTACTTC
CSARGSETQYF
>NA|TRBJ1-1|TRBV5-1|NA
TGCGCCAGCAGCCTGTTCGGGGGCGGGGCTTTCTTT
CASSLFGGGAFF
>NA|TRBJ2-5|TRBV5-1|NA
TGCGCCAGCAGCTTAGGGGGGACCCTTGAGACCCAGTACTTC
CASSLGGTLETQYF
>few|TRBJ1-2|TRBV20-1|NA
TGCAGTGCTAGGGCGGGCTACACCTTC
CSARAGYTF
>NA|TRBJ2-7|TRBV28|NA
TGTGCCACCAGGCGAGTGGGAAGCTCCTACGAGCAGTACTTC
CATRRVGSSYEQYF
>NA|TRBJ2-7|TRBV5-6|NA
TGTGCCAGCAGCTTCCAGGACCCTATCTACGAGCAGTACTTC
CASSFQDPIYEQYF
>NA|TRBJ1-1|TRBV19|NA
TGTGCCAGTAGTTCAAGGGGGGATGAAGCTTTCTTT
CASSSRGDEAFF
>few|TRBJ1-1|TRBV21-1|NA
TGTGCCAGCAGCAAAGTATCCCCCACCGGGACAGTAGGAGCTTTCTTT
CASSKVSPTGTVGAFF
>NA|TRBJ2-3|TRBV7-9|NA
TGTGCCAGCAGCCCCAGGAACGGGGTCGGGGAGCAGTATTTT
CASSPRNGVGEQYF
>once|TRBJ2-5|TRBV6-1|TRBD2
TGTGCCAGCAGTGATCCGGGGGGGACCCAGTACTTC
CASSDPGGTQYF
>NA|TRBJ2-3|TRBV7-9|TRBD1
TGTGCCAGCAGCTTAGCGGGGACAGGGGGCACAGATACGCAGTATTTT
CASSLAGTGGTDTQYF
>once|TRBJ2-7|TRBV30|TRBD1
TGTGCCTGGAGGATCTCCGGGACAGGGCCCTTAGAGCAGTACTTC
CAWRISGTGPLEQYF
>NA|TRBJ2-5|TRBV30|NA
TGTGCCTGGAGTGTACTACAGGGTGAGACCCAGTACTTC
CAWSVLQGETQYF
>NA|TRBJ1-2|TRBV25-1|TRBD1
TGTGCCAGCAGTGAATCGGGGACAGGGGGCGGCTACACCTTC
CASSESGTGGGYTF
>NA|TRBJ1-2|TRBV28|NA
TGTGCCAGCACCCAGAGGGGGTATGGCTACACCTTC
CASTQRGYGYTF
>NA|TRBJ2-7|TRBV7-9|NA
TGTGCCAGCAGCAACGCTAGCATCTCCTACGAGCAGTACTTC
CASSNASISYEQYF
>once|TRBJ1-6|TRBV5-8|NA
TGTGCCAGCAGCTCCAACGGGGAGGGACGAAATTCACCCCTCCACTTT
CASSSNGEGRNSPLHF
>NA|TRBJ2-5|TRBV5-1|NA
TGCGCCAGCAGCTTGGGCGGCAGGGACAAAGAGACCCAGTACTTC
CASSLGGRDKETQYF
>NA|TRBJ1-5|TRBV18|NA
TGTGCCAGCTCACCGGGGCAGGGAGTGGGTCAGCCCCAGCATTTT
CASSPGQGVGQPQHF
>once|TRBJ2-4|TRBV19|NA
TGTGCCAGTAGTCCCATGACAGTAGCCAAAAACATTCAGTACTTC
CASSPMTVAKNIQYF